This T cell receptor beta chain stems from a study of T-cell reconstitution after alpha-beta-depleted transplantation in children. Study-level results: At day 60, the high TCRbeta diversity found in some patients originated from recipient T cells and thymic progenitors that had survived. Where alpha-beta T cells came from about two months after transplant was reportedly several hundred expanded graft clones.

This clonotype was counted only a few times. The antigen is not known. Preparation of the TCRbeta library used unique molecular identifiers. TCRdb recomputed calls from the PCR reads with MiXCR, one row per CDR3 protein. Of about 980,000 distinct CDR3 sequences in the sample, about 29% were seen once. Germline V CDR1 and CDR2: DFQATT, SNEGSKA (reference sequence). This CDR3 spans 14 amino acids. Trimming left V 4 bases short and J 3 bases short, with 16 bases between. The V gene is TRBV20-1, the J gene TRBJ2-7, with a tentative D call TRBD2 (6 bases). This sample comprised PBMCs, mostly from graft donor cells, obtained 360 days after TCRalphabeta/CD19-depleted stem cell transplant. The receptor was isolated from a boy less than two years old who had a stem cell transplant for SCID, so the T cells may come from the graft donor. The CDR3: CSATGRGISYEQYF. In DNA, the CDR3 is TGCAGTGCTACGGGGCGGGGAATAAGCTACGAGCAGTACTTC.